The T cell receptor (beta chain) under discussion was sequenced for a study of follicular helper T cells after annual influenza vaccination. V shed 4 bases and J shed 3 bases, with 6 bases lying between them. Germline V gives CDR1 LGHNA, CDR2 YSLEER. CDR3 length equals 12 residues. In its sample, this clone was seen once. Described time point: 2014-2015 season, pre-vaccination. Non-naive CD4+CXCR5+PD-1+ cTfh were sorted into ICOS+CD38+ and ICOS-CD38- fractions. Produced via immunoSEQ multiplex PCR; TCRdb's table is partial and in-frame only. The sample includes just under 9,000 clones, roughly 85% of them seen just once.

This chain uses TRBV4-3 with TRBJ1-1; no reliable D call. The sequence was collected from an adult who received the influenza vaccine. Sequenced material: CXCR5+ CD38- circulating T follicular helper cells from blood, taken on the day of influenza vaccination. The subset denotes: circulating Tfh, non-naive CD4+CXCR5+PD-1+ (ICOS+CD38+ or ICOS-CD38-). CDR3 in DNA: TGCGCCAGCAGCCCCTTAGACACTGAAGCTTTCTTT. Translation: CASSPLDTEAFF.